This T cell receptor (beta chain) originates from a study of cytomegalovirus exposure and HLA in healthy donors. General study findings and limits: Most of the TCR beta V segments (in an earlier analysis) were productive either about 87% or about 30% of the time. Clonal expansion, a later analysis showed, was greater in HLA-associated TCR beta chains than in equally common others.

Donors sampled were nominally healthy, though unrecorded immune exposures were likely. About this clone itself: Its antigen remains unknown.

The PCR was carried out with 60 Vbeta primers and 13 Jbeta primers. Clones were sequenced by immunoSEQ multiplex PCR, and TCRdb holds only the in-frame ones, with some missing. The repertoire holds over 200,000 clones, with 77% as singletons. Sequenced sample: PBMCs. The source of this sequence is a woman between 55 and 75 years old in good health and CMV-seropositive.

CDR3 nucleotides: TGTGCCAGCAGTTCACTAGCGGGAGGTAGGAATGAGCAGTTCTTC. Translated: CASSSLAGGRNEQFF. V is TRBV28 and J is TRBJ2-1, with 12 bases aligning to TRBD2. CDR1 and CDR2 (germline): MDHEN, SYDVKM. The CDR3 extends over 15 amino acids. V lost 4 bases to trimming and J lost 7 bases; unmatched junction nucleotides: 5.